The 25 T cell receptor beta chains below were found in one sample sequenced in a study of blood T cell repertoires in COVID-19. Assay: immunoSEQ multiplex PCR; the TCRdb copy retains only in-frame clones and omits some. The sample includes some 150,000 clones, 88% of them seen just once. Sequencing was done on a sample of peripheral blood. These receptors all stem from a human donor in a cohort sampled during active COVID-19.

The chain uses TRBV24-1 and TRBJ2-5; tentatively, D is TRBD2 (6 bases). The CDR3 covers 15 residues. V was pared by 0 bases and J by 4 bases, with 11 bases between. The germline CDR1 and CDR2 sequences are KGHDR and SFDVKD. The CDR3 sequence is CATSDLYSGGETQYF. The CDR3 DNA follows: TGTGCCACCAGTGATTTGTATTCCGGGGGAGAGACCCAGTACTTC.

The rearrangement joins TRBV19 to TRBJ2-1; weak D call: TRBD2 (6 bases). V lost 5 bases, J lost 6 bases, and 17 bases lay in between. The CDR3 length is 15 residues. Germline V gene sequence: CDR1 LNHDA, CDR2 SQIVND (reference sequence). CDR3 in DNA: TGTGCCAGTAGTCCGTCGGGGCTAGCGCTCAATGAGCAGTTCTTC. Protein product: CASSPSGLALNEQFF.

The V call is TRBV7-2, the J call TRBJ1-6; TRBD1 matches at 7 bases. This CDR3 region has 14 residues. Germline trimming cut 5 bases from V and 10 bases from J; bases unmatched to any gene: 8. Germline CDR1 and CDR2: SGHTA and FQGNSA. The DNA of the CDR3 is TGTGCCAGCAGCGTAAGGGGACAGTACTCACCCCTCCACTTT. Its translation: CASSVRGQYSPLHF.

The gene calls are TRBV7-8 and TRBJ2-2; the match to TRBD1 covers 7 bases. With 5 bases clipped from V and 6 bases from J, the junction kept 15 bases outside the gene matches. Germline CDR1 and CDR2: SGHVS and FQNEAQ. The CDR3 extends over 17 amino acids. CDR3 bases: TGTGCCAGCAGCCCCACCCCAGCAGGGGGATTCGCCGGGGAGCTGTTTTTT. Translating it yields CASSPTPAGGFAGELFF.

The chain combines TRBV7-9 with TRBJ2-3; 8 bases map to TRBD2. Germline assignment: CDR1 SEHNR and CDR2 FQNEAQ (reference sequence). This CDR3 is built from 17 residues. Unmatched junction bases numbered 11, after V lost 6 bases and J lost 0 bases. CDR3 nucleotide sequence: TGTGCCAGCAGGTCGGGTCTAGCGGGCCTGAGCACAGATACGCAGTATTTT. Residues: CASRSGLAGLSTDTQYF.

The chain carries TRBV11-2 and TRBJ1-2; 7 bases fit TRBD1. In germline, CDR1 is SGHAT, CDR2 FQNNGV. J was trimmed by 5 bases and V by 4 bases; bases with no gene match: 10. The CDR3 is 15 residues long. The CDR3 protein is CASSYGYRGEYGYTF. The CDR3 nucleotides are TGTGCCAGCAGCTACGGATACAGGGGCGAATATGGCTACACCTTC.

J is TRBJ2-2 and V is TRBV6-2 or TRBV6-3; possible D gene TRBD2, 6 bases. The CDR3 is 16 amino acids. The V and J ends lost 2 bases and 1 base respectively, with 11 bases between them. Germline V CDR1 and CDR2: MNHEY, SVGEGT. As DNA, the CDR3 is TGTGCCAGCAGTTACGTCCGGGGGAGGAACACCGGGGAGCTGTTTTTT. This codes for CASSYVRGRNTGELFF.

The rearrangement uses TRBV19 and TRBJ1-6; perhaps TRBD1 as D (5 bases). The V gene's germline CDR1 is LNHDA and CDR2 SQIVND (reference sequence). Trimming shortened V by 2 bases and J by 8 bases, and 16 bases separated the two germline ends. This CDR3 comprises 16 residues. CDR3 in amino acids: CASSIPKGKRDSPLHF. The CDR3 nucleotides are TGTGCCAGTAGTATACCAAAGGGGAAGCGGGATTCACCCCTCCACTTT.

The V gene is TRBV2, the J gene TRBJ2-2, with a possible D match to TRBD1 (5 bases). The length of the CDR3 is 13 residues. The V and J ends lost 7 bases and 5 bases respectively, with 11 bases between them. Per the germline V gene, CDR1 is SNHLY and CDR2 is FYNNEI. In DNA, the CDR3 is TGTGCCAGCAAGCTCTGGACAACCGGGGAGCTGTTTTTT. It yields the protein CASKLWTTGELFF.

The chain is built from TRBV5-4 and TRBJ2-1; 9 bases agree with TRBD2. From germline, CDR1 is SGHNT and CDR2 YYREEE (reference sequence). V lost 0 bases and J lost 7; bases outside the gene matches: 8. The CDR3 is made up of 16 amino acids. CDR3 loop: CASSLVAGGGGNEQFF. The CDR3 nucleotides are TGTGCCAGCAGCTTGGTTGCGGGGGGGGGAGGTAATGAGCAGTTCTTC.

This clone has a single count. The chain employs TRBV6-5 and TRBJ1-6; 8 positions agree with TRBD1. The junction had 6 bases not matched to a gene; V was cut back by 5 bases and J by 6 bases. CDR3 length: 15 residues. CDR1 and CDR2 from the germline V gene are MNHEY and SVGAGI. The DNA for the CDR3 is TGTGCCAGCAGTCGCCTGGACAGGGCTAATTCACCCCTCCACTTT. This sequence encodes CASSRLDRANSPLHF.

The chain has TRBV27 and TRBJ2-7; 7 nucleotides line up with TRBD1. Germline loops: CDR1 MNHEY, CDR2 SMNVEV (reference sequence). The CDR3 totals 15 residues. V was pared by 5 bases and J by 2 bases, with 9 bases of the junction left unmatched. DNA for the CDR3: TGTGCCAGCAGTCCGCTGGGACAGCAGGCCTACGAGCAGTACTTC. This encodes CASSPLGQQAYEQYF.

This clone was found once. The rearrangement uses TRBV30 and TRBJ1-6; D is ambiguous. The CDR3 has 13 amino acids. Trimming took 2 bases from V and 5 from J, leaving 7 bases between them. Germline assignment: CDR1 GTSNPN and CDR2 SVGIG (reference sequence). This CDR3 is CAWSLTHNSPLHF. The CDR3 nucleotides read TGTGCCTGGAGTTTAACTCATAATTCACCCCTCCACTTT.

The chain is built from TRBV7-3 and TRBJ2-1; D may be TRBD2 (5 bases). In germline, CDR1 is SGHTA, CDR2 FQGTGA. This CDR3 has 13 amino acids. Between the trimmed V and J ends, which lost 5 bases and 6 bases, there was a span of 11 bases. Here the CDR3 reads CASSAGRGNEQFF. The CDR3 nucleotides read TGTGCCAGCAGCGCAGGACGGGGCAATGAGCAGTTCTTC.

The gene calls are TRBV3-1 (or the pseudogene TRBV3-2) and TRBJ2-3; TRBD2 matches at 15 bases. This CDR3 is 19 amino acids long. The germline CDR1 and CDR2 sequences are LGHDT and YNNKEL (reference sequence). The trim removed 3 bases at V and 2 bases at J, leaving 9 bases unmatched. The CDR3 reads CASSHTGLAGGNYTDTQYF. The CDR3 nucleotides read TGTGCCAGCAGCCATACGGGACTAGCGGGGGGAAACTACACAGATACGCAGTATTTT.

The CDR3 nucleotides read TGCGCCAGCAGCTTACGGACAGGAGAGACCCAGTACTTC. Protein: CASSLRTGETQYF. The rearrangement uses TRBV5-1 and TRBJ2-5; the match to TRBD1 covers 7 bases. Germline CDR1 is SGHRS and CDR2 is YFSETQ. The J segment lost 4 bases and the V segment lost 2 bases, leaving 2 bases of the junction unmatched. The CDR3 is 13 amino acids.

Details on this clone: This CDR3 is also generated by other DNA sequences in the sample. The V call is TRBV5-1, the J call TRBJ2-2; TRBD2 aligns across 9 bases. CDR1 is SGHRS and CDR2 is YFSETQ in the germline V gene. The V segment lost 1 base and the J segment 5 bases; nucleotides outside the gene matches: 6. This CDR3 has 16 residues. Here the CDR3 reads CASSLPSGAGTGELFF. The CDR3 DNA is TGCGCCAGCAGCTTGCCTAGCGGGGCCGGAACCGGGGAGCTGTTTTTT.

The chain is built from TRBV6-2 or TRBV6-3 and TRBJ2-7; 8 bases are a match to TRBD2. The CDR3 has 15 amino acids. Germline CDR1 is MNHEY and CDR2 is SVGEGT. The ends lost 4 bases at V and 4 bases at J; junction bases unmatched: 9. CDR3 protein: CASSSPPGLDYEQYF. DNA of the CDR3: TGTGCCAGCAGTTCACCACCGGGACTAGATTACGAGCAGTACTTC.

The chain carries TRBV11-3 and TRBJ2-3; D perhaps matches TRBD1 (5 bases). CDR1 and CDR2 (germline): SGHNT, YENEEA. This CDR3 is built from 14 residues. Trimming left V 5 bases short and J 2 bases short, with 11 bases between. CDR3 protein: CASSQGGSTDTQYF. The CDR3 DNA sequence: TGTGCCAGCAGCCAGGGTGGGTCCACAGATACGCAGTATTTT.

This clone came up many times. Other DNA sequences in the sample encode the same CDR3. This chain joins TRBV5-6 and TRBJ1-2; 8 bases are shared with TRBD1. The germline V gene has CDR1 SGHDT and CDR2 YYEEEE. V shed 2 bases, J shed 6 bases, and the junction held 3 bases outside the gene matches. The CDR3 is made up of 13 amino acids. The CDR3: CASSFSGGDGYTF. As DNA, the CDR3 is TGTGCCAGCAGCTTCTCAGGGGGCGATGGCTACACCTTC.

This clone is a singleton in its sample. The chain is built from TRBV6-5 and TRBJ2-3; 10 positions agree with TRBD1. The V segment lost 2 bases and the J segment 1 base; nucleotides outside the gene matches: 0. The CDR3 length is 15 residues. Germline V gene sequence: CDR1 MNHEY, CDR2 SVGAGI. The CDR3 sequence: CASSYGTGGTDTQYF. The CDR3, as DNA: TGTGCCAGCAGTTACGGGACAGGGGGCACAGATACGCAGTATTTT.

The chain has TRBV7-8 and TRBJ1-2, with 7 bases fitting TRBD1. V trimming: 8 bases; J trimming: 8 bases; junction bases outside the gene matches: 11. The CDR3 contains 13 residues. Germline V gene sequence: CDR1 SGHVS, CDR2 FQNEAQ. CDR3 protein: CASRGVQGRGYTF. The CDR3 nucleotides read TGTGCCAGCCGAGGGGTACAGGGGCGGGGCTACACCTTC.

The chain carries TRBV7-9 and TRBJ2-5, with D perhaps matching TRBD1 (6 bases). The V end lost 4 bases, the J end lost 2 bases, and 26 bases lay between the germline ends. Germline V gene lookup returns CDR1 SEHNR and CDR2 FQNEAQ (reference sequence). This CDR3 is 19 amino acids long. The CDR3 nucleotides read TGTGCCAGCAGCTCAACGGGACACCTCCAAGGGGTCTTACAAGAGACCCAGTACTTC. This codes for CASSSTGHLQGVLQETQYF.

This chain connects TRBV3-1 (or the pseudogene TRBV3-2) to TRBJ2-5; TRBD2 agrees at 13 bases. Trimming at V came to 4 bases and at J to 1 base, leaving 6 bases not matched to a gene. The CDR3 loop spans 17 amino acids. The germline V gene encodes CDR1 LGHDT and CDR2 YNNKEL (reference sequence). The CDR3 sequence: CASSPGLAGLLQETQYF. The CDR3 region has the DNA TGTGCCAGCAGCCCGGGACTAGCGGGGCTTCTCCAAGAGACCCAGTACTTC.

V is TRBV6-6 and J is TRBJ1-1, with a tentative D call TRBD1 (5 bases). Germline loops: CDR1 MNHNY, CDR2 SVGAGI (reference sequence). The CDR3 covers 14 residues. V lost 5 bases, J lost 1 base, and 11 bases lay in between. CDR3 DNA sequence: TGTGCCAGCAGTCTACCCGGGGGGAACACTGAAGCTTTCTTT. Amino acids: CASSLPGGNTEAFF.